This TCR beta chain was captured by sequencing in a study of blood T cells in healthy people across ages. Findings and limits, study-wide: Any conclusive comparison of naive versus antigen-experienced cells was prevented by using unsorted PBMCs.

Germline loops: CDR1 SGHRS, CDR2 YFSETQ. CDR3 size: 16 residues. Trimming removed 0 bases at V and 2 bases at J, with 9 bases between. This clonotype was seen once. The antigen is unknown. A second PCR, run for roughly 7 to 12 cycles, used a sample-barcoded 5' primer plus a J-beta primer mix. TCRdb redid the calling of the 5' RACE reads with MiXCR, one entry per CDR3 protein. The sample includes just over 800,000 distinct CDR3 sequences, approximately 59% seen only once; the top ten take roughly 25%. The sequence came from a man in his thirties or forties in good health. The chain couples TRBV5-1 to TRBJ2-6, with D perhaps assigned TRBD1 or TRBD2 (5 bases each). The sample was blood. The CDR3: CASSLDLGAGANVLTF. The CDR3 DNA reads TGCGCCAGCAGCTTGGATTTGGGGGCTGGGGCCAACGTCCTGACTTTC.